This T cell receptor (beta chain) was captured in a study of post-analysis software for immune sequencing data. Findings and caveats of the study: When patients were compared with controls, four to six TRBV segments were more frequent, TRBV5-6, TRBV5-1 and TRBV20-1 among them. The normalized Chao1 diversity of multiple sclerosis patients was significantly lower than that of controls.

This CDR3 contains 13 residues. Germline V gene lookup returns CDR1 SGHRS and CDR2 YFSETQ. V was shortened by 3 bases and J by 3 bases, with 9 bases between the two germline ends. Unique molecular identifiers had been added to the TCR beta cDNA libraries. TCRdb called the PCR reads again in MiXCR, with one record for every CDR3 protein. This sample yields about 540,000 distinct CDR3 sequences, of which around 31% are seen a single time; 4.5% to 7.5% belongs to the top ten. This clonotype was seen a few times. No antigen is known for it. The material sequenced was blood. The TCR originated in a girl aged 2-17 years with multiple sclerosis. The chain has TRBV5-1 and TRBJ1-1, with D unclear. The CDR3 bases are TGCGCCAGCAGCTGGGGATCCTACACTGAAGCTTTCTTT. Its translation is CASSWGSYTEAFF.